What follows are 32 T cell receptor beta chains derived from one specimen sequenced in a study of neurological immune-mediated disorders. TCRdb used MiXCR to reprocess the 5' RACE reads, holding one entry per CDR3 protein. The sample records over 70,000 distinct CDR3 sequences, 10% being singletons. The time point denotes: longitudinal time-point 1 (baseline). The sequenced sample was PBMCs. The origin of the receptors is a man in his thirties or forties in good health.

On this clonotype: This may be a read error, as it is one base from a much larger clone. The genes are TRBV29-1 and TRBJ2-2; 9 bases line up with TRBD2. The germline V gene encodes CDR1 SQVTM and CDR2 ANQGSEA. V gave up 7 bases and J gave up 7 bases; unmatched junction bases: 10. This CDR3 region has 14 residues. The DNA for the CDR3 is TGCAGCGCTGTGGGACTAGCTGTAAACGGGGAGCTGTTTTTT. Its protein is CSAVGLAVNGELFF.

This clonotype was recorded many times. The V gene is TRBV5-1, the J gene TRBJ2-7; TRBD1 matches 10 bases. The V gene's germline CDR1 is SGHRS and CDR2 YFSETQ. J lost 4 bases, V lost 3 bases, and 4 bases had no gene match. CDR3 length: 14 amino acids. The CDR3: CASSSPDRGYEQYF. Written as DNA, the CDR3 is TGCGCCAGCAGCTCCCCGGACAGGGGGTACGAGCAGTACTTC.

V is TRBV29-1 and J is TRBJ2-7; D gene unclear. V was cut by 1 base and J by 2 bases, with 3 bases left in between. Germline V CDR1 and CDR2: SQVTM, ANQGSEA. The CDR3 covers 11 residues. CDR3 nucleotides: TGCAGCGTTGAAGGGACCTACGAGCAGTACTTC. Translation gives CSVEGTYEQYF.

In its sample, this clonotype was seen many times. The chain is built from TRBV11-2 and TRBJ2-7; 9 bases line up with TRBD1. Per the germline V gene, CDR1 is SGHAT and CDR2 is FQNNGV. V shed 4 bases and J 3 bases; nucleotides not matched to a gene: 4. This CDR3 has 14 amino acids. This CDR3 reads CASSSGQGNYEQYF. The CDR3 DNA is TGTGCCAGCAGCTCGGGACAGGGAAACTACGAGCAGTACTTC.

This clonotype occurred many times. The chain recombines TRBV10-3 with TRBJ2-1; 10 nucleotides agree with TRBD2. This CDR3 contains 15 residues. Losses at the gene ends were 6 bases for V and 5 bases for J; bases not matched to a gene: 7. The germline CDR1 and CDR2 sequences are ENHRY and SYGVKD. The CDR3 loop is CAIRKTGLANNEQFF. Here the CDR3 DNA reads TGTGCCATCAGAAAAACGGGACTAGCGAACAATGAGCAGTTCTTC.

This clonotype was counted ten times or more. V gene TRBV5-6 combines with J gene TRBJ2-1, with 7 positions matching TRBD2. Looked up from germline, CDR1 is SGHDT and CDR2 is YYEEEE. This CDR3 is 16 amino acids long. J was trimmed by 6 bases and V by 1 base; bases with no gene match: 10. CDR3 nucleotide sequence: TGTGCCAGCAGCTTGACAGCGGGGACCGGGTTCAATGAGCAGTTCTTC. Encoded protein: CASSLTAGTGFNEQFF.

This clonotype has a count of ten or more. The genes are TRBV20-1 and TRBJ2-1, with a weak D call TRBD2 (5 bases). Trimming cost V 7 bases and J 0 bases, with 22 bases left between them. CDR1 and CDR2 (germline): DFQATT, SNEGSKA (reference sequence). CDR3 length equals 17 residues. CDR3 DNA: TGCAGTGGCCGGACTTGGCGCACGGCTAGCTCCTACAATGAGCAGTTCTTC. Translating gives CSGRTWRTASSYNEQFF.

At least ten counts were recorded for this clonotype. This chain links TRBV5-1 with TRBJ2-1; 8 bases are shared with TRBD1. CDR3 size: 17 residues. The germline V gene has CDR1 SGHRS and CDR2 YFSETQ. J gave up 8 bases and V 4 bases, and 17 bases lay outside the gene matches. CDR3 region: CASSKVGDRITTYEQFF. CDR3 coding DNA: TGCGCCAGCAGCAAGGTAGGGGACAGGATAACAACGTATGAGCAGTTCTTC.

This clonotype came up many times. The V gene is TRBV29-1, the J gene TRBJ2-7, with D possibly matching TRBD2 (5 bases). Germline values: CDR1 SQVTM, CDR2 ANQGSEA. V was shortened by 4 bases and J by 3 bases, with 10 bases between the two germline ends. The CDR3 runs 12 residues. The CDR3 nucleotides read TGCAGCGTTGTGAGGGTAGGCTACGAGCAGTACTTC. Its protein product is CSVVRVGYEQYF.

This clonotype was detected many times. Here the CDR3 DNA reads TGTGCCAGCAGCATCCAGTCCGGTGGCTCCTACAATGAGCAGTTCTTC. Translation gives CASSIQSGGSYNEQFF. The V call is TRBV7-9, the J call TRBJ2-1; D unclear. The CDR3 length is 16 residues. Trimming removed 5 bases at V and 0 bases at J, with 14 bases between. Germline V gene lookup returns CDR1 SEHNR and CDR2 FQNEAQ (reference sequence).

This clonotype was seen many times. V and J are TRBV28 and TRBJ2-1, with TRBD2 as a possible D gene (7 bases). This CDR3 comprises 15 residues. CDR1 is MDHEN, CDR2 SYDVKM, per germline. Trimming shortened V by 6 bases and J by 3 bases, and 15 bases separated the two germline ends. The CDR3 loop reads CASRTTGTNYNEQFF. CDR3 DNA: TGTGCCAGCAGAACCACAGGGACTAACTACAATGAGCAGTTCTTC.

Points on this clonotype: One junction end does not reproduce the germline sequence, and a read error may be involved. The chain links TRBV6-5 to TRBJ1-5; D is perhaps TRBD1 (5 bases). Germline lookup yields CDR1 MNHEY and CDR2 SVGAGI. The CDR3 length is 14 residues. The CDR3 DNA is TGTGCCAGCAGTTACCGGCAGGGAGTTTGGCCCGAGCATTTT. Amino acid sequence: CASSYRQGVWPEHF.

This clonotype was detected many times. The gene calls are TRBV5-1 and TRBJ2-1, with 8 nucleotides matching TRBD2. The germline CDR1 and CDR2 sequences are SGHRS and YFSETQ. V gave up 0 bases and J gave up 4 bases; unmatched junction bases: 6. CDR3 length: 16 amino acids. The CDR3 spells CASSLALAGSYNEQFF. Here the CDR3 DNA reads TGCGCCAGCAGCTTGGCCCTAGCGGGCTCTTACAATGAGCAGTTCTTC.

The sample holds many counts of this clonotype. The chain couples TRBV9 to TRBJ2-1; 9 bases line up with TRBD2. CDR3 length: 15 amino acids. Trimming cost V 4 bases and J 2 bases; bases outside gene matches: 4. The germline gives CDR1 SGDLS, CDR2 YYNGEE. CDR3 bases: TGTGCCAGCAGCCCAATAGCGGGAGCCTACAATGAGCAGTTCTTC. This codes for CASSPIAGAYNEQFF.

This clonotype appeared many times. The chain links TRBV24-1 to TRBJ2-1; 7 bases agree with TRBD2. The germline V gene has CDR1 KGHDR and CDR2 SFDVKD. The length of the CDR3 is 13 residues. V lost 9 bases and J lost 7; bases outside the gene matches: 8. This CDR3 reads CATGGGWGNEQFF. The CDR3 DNA is TGTGCCACCGGGGGGGGTTGGGGGAATGAGCAGTTCTTC.

The table lists this clonotype with many counts. This rearrangement joins TRBV29-1 to TRBJ2-2, with a tentative D call TRBD1 (7 bases). V lost 5 bases to trimming and J lost 1 base, with 8 bases between them. Germline V gene sequence: CDR1 SQVTM, CDR2 ANQGSEA. The CDR3 consists of 13 residues. CDR3 loop: CSVQGGNTGELFF. The CDR3, as DNA: TGCAGCGTTCAGGGGGGGAACACCGGGGAGCTGTTTTTT.

This clonotype was picked up many times. The V call is TRBV27, the J call TRBJ2-7, with 8 bases lining up with TRBD2. V shed 8 bases and J 2 bases; nucleotides not matched to a gene: 5. Looked up from germline, CDR1 is MNHEY and CDR2 is SMNVEV (reference sequence). This CDR3 spans 13 amino acids. CDR3 sequence: CASRREAPYEQYF. In DNA, the CDR3 is TGTGCCAGCCGGCGGGAGGCCCCCTACGAGCAGTACTTC.

This clonotype showed up many times. The chain is built from TRBV9 and TRBJ2-5; 15 bases agree with TRBD2. Trimming removed 4 bases from V and 1 base from J; junction bases left unmatched: 5. Per the germline V gene, CDR1 is SGDLS and CDR2 is YYNGEE. The CDR3 runs to 17 residues. This CDR3 is CASSIGLAGGPQETQYF. The DNA for the CDR3 is TGTGCCAGCAGCATCGGACTAGCGGGAGGGCCCCAAGAGACCCAGTACTTC.

The chain is built from TRBV20-1 and TRBJ2-3; 12 nucleotides line up with TRBD2. This CDR3 comprises 17 residues. Germline CDR1 DFQATT, CDR2 SNEGSKA (reference sequence). Trimming took 1 base from V and 4 from J; bases not matched to a gene: 9. The CDR3 nucleotides are TGCAGTGCTAGAGTTCCTTTGACTAGCGGGAGTGCAGATACGCAGTATTTT. Amino acids: CSARVPLTSGSADTQYF.

This clonotype appeared many times. The chain employs TRBV7-9 and TRBJ2-7; possible D gene TRBD1, 5 bases. Germline assignment: CDR1 SEHNR and CDR2 FQNEAQ (reference sequence). Trimming shortened V by 5 bases and J by 5 bases, and 13 bases separated the two germline ends. There are 13 residues in the CDR3. CDR3 in DNA: TGTGCCAGCAGCGAGCCATCAGGGAACGAGCAGTACTTC. Protein sequence: CASSEPSGNEQYF. The full variable domain, rest sourced from reference TRBV7-9 and TRBJ2-7, is DTGVSQNPRHKITKRGQNVTFRCDPISEHNRLYWYRQTLGQGPEFLTYFQNEAQLEKSRLLSDRFSAERPKGSFSTLEIQRTEQGDSAMYLCASSEPSGNEQYFGPGTRLTVT.

This clonotype was detected only a few times. The chain recombines TRBV5-1 with TRBJ1-1, with a tentative D call TRBD1 (5 bases). Germline values: CDR1 SGHRS, CDR2 YFSETQ. V lost 0 bases, J lost 6 bases, and 9 bases lay in between. This CDR3 spans 13 amino acids. CDR3 residues: CASSLASGAEAFF. The CDR3 DNA reads as TGCGCCAGCAGCTTGGCCTCGGGGGCTGAAGCTTTCTTT.

CDR3 in DNA: TGTGCCAGCAGTGGCTTGGGTGGTAATGAGCAGTTCTTC. It yields the protein CASSGLGGNEQFF. This sequence joins TRBV6-1 and TRBJ2-1; D remains unclear. Germline CDR1 and CDR2: MNHNS and SASEGT. Trimming pared 4 bases from V and 7 bases from J, leaving 11 bases between. The CDR3 runs to 13 residues.

The table lists this clonotype with many counts. V gene TRBV5-1 combines with J gene TRBJ1-1; 12 bases line up with TRBD1. CDR1 and CDR2 (germline): SGHRS, YFSETQ. J gave up 2 bases and V 4 bases, and 9 bases lay outside the gene matches. The CDR3 extends over 17 amino acids. CDR3 residues: CASSQPGQGAYNTEAFF. CDR3 nucleotides: TGCGCCAGCAGCCAACCGGGACAGGGGGCTTATAACACTGAAGCTTTCTTT.

This clonotype has ten or more counts. The rearrangement uses TRBV5-1 and TRBJ2-3; TRBD2 agrees at 9 bases. This CDR3 has 16 residues. Germline V gene data show CDR1 as SGHRS and CDR2 as YFSETQ. V dropped 4 bases and J dropped 0; count of bases not matched to a gene: 6. In DNA, the CDR3 is TGCGCCAGCAGCAGGCTAGCGGGAATTAGCACAGATACGCAGTATTTT. This encodes CASSRLAGISTDTQYF.

Remarks on this clonotype: This may be a read error: a much more frequent sequence differs by one nucleotide. The V call is TRBV12-3 or TRBV12-4, the J call TRBJ1-1, with D unresolved. Trimming pared 7 bases from V and 8 bases from J, leaving 11 bases between. CDR3 length: 11 amino acids. The CDR3 spells CASIRKGEAFF. The CDR3 coding sequence is TGTGCCAGCATAAGGAAAGGGGAAGCTTTCTTT.

This clonotype was seen many times. The chain couples TRBV29-1 to TRBJ2-7, with D perhaps TRBD1 or TRBD2 (5 bases each). The CDR3 is 12 residues long. V was trimmed by 3 bases and J by 5 bases, leaving 11 bases between them. Germline V gives CDR1 SQVTM, CDR2 ANQGSEA. CDR3 in DNA: TGCAGCGTTGAGGGGGTCAGTAACGAGCAGTACTTC. It specifies CSVEGVSNEQYF.

This clonotype appeared many times. The chain couples TRBV6-6 to TRBJ1-5; 7 positions match TRBD1. The V and J ends lost 5 bases and 3 bases, in that order; junction bases with no gene match: 13. There are 17 residues in the CDR3. Germline CDR1 MNHNY, CDR2 SVGAGI (reference sequence). CDR3 DNA sequence: TGTGCCAGCAGTCACCCCCCCCCGACAGGGCACAATCAGCCCCAGCATTTT. This gives the protein CASSHPPPTGHNQPQHF.

In its sample, this clonotype was seen many times. This chain links TRBV5-1 with TRBJ2-7; 9 positions match TRBD1. Germline V lookup: CDR1 SGHRS, CDR2 YFSETQ. CDR3 length: 14 residues. The J segment lost 3 bases and the V segment lost 4 bases, leaving 5 bases of the junction unmatched. The CDR3 loop is CASSPGQGNYEQYF. The CDR3 DNA is TGCGCCAGCAGCCCGGGACAGGGCAACTACGAGCAGTACTTC.

This clonotype was detected ten times or more. The V call is TRBV7-2, the J call TRBJ1-1; possibly TRBD1 for D (6 bases). CDR1 is SGHTA and CDR2 is FQGNSA in the germline V gene. V was trimmed by 4 bases and J by 7 bases, leaving 13 bases between them. The CDR3 has 13 residues. For the CDR3, the DNA is TGTGCCAGCAGCTCGGACAGAGCCTTTGAAGCTTTCTTT. The encoded protein is CASSSDRAFEAFF.

The table lists this clonotype with a few counts. V and J are TRBV11-2 and TRBJ2-2, with 9 bases lining up with TRBD1. Trimming took 6 bases from V and 4 from J; bases not matched to a gene: 6. This CDR3 is built from 15 residues. Germline CDR1 SGHAT, CDR2 FQNNGV. The CDR3 DNA is TGTGCCAGCAGGACCGGGACAGGGTCCACCGGGGAGCTGTTTTTT. It codes for CASRTGTGSTGELFF.

This clonotype was found many times. The chain combines TRBV28 with TRBJ2-5; TRBD2 matches at 12 bases. The CDR3 is 15 residues long. Germline V gene lookup returns CDR1 MDHEN and CDR2 SYDVKM. J was trimmed by 1 base and V by 5 bases; bases with no gene match: 2. CDR3 amino acids: CASSRTSGIQETQYF. The CDR3 bases are TGTGCCAGCAGTAGGACTAGCGGGATCCAAGAGACCCAGTACTTC. The full variable domain, its missing parts supplied by reference TRBV28 and TRBJ2-5, is DVKVTQSSRYLVKRTGEKVFLECVQDMDHENMFWYRQDPGLGLRLIYFSYDVKMKEKGDIPEGYSVSREKKERFSLILESASTNQTSMYLCASSRTSGIQETQYFGPGTRLLVL.

Many counts were recorded for this clonotype. The gene calls are TRBV27 and TRBJ2-1; 10 bases fit TRBD2. The junction had 12 bases not matched to a gene; V was cut back by 5 bases and J by 8 bases. This CDR3 has 16 amino acids. Germline V gives CDR1 MNHEY, CDR2 SMNVEV (reference sequence). The chain's CDR3 is CASSPTIAGGVDEQFF. In DNA form, the CDR3 reads TGTGCCAGCAGTCCAACAATAGCGGGAGGTGTCGATGAGCAGTTCTTC.